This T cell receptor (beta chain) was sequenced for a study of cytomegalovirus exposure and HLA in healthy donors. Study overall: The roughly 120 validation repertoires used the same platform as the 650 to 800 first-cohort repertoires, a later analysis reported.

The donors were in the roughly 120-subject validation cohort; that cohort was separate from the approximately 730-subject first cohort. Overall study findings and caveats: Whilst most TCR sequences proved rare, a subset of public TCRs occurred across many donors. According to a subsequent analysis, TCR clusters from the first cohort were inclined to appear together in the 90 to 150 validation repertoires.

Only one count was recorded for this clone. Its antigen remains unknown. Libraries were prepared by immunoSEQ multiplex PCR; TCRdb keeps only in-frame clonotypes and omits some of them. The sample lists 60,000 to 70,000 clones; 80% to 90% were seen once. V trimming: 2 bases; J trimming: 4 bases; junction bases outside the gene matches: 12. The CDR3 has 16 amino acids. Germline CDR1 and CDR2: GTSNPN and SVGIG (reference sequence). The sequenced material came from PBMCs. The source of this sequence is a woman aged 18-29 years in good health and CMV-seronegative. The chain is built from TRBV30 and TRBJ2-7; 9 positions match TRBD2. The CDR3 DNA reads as TGTGCCTGGAGTCCGACGTGGTTTAGCGGGAGTTACGAGCAGTACTTC. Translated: CAWSPTWFSGSYEQYF.